This entry lists 23 T cell receptor beta chains sequenced from one sample in a study of blood T cell repertoires in COVID-19. Produced via immunoSEQ multiplex PCR; TCRdb's table is partial and in-frame only. The sample holds about 150,000 clones; 85% to 90% are singletons and the top ten take roughly 15%. Sequencing input: peripheral blood. The receptors shown here come from a woman in her thirties or forties with acute or convalescent COVID-19.

The chain is built from TRBV11-2 and TRBJ1-2; TRBD1 agrees at 8 bases. V dropped 1 base and J dropped 7; count of bases not matched to a gene: 8. Germline CDR1 and CDR2: SGHAT and FQNNGV. The CDR3 length is 15 residues. CDR3 loop: CASSLARTGNGGYTF. The DNA of the CDR3 is TGTGCCAGCAGCTTAGCCCGGACAGGGAACGGTGGCTACACCTTC.

The chain employs TRBV5-1 and TRBJ2-3; 10 positions match TRBD2. Germline CDR1 SGHRS, CDR2 YFSETQ. V shed 0 bases and J 4 bases; nucleotides not matched to a gene: 5. This CDR3 is 16 amino acids long. In DNA, the CDR3 is TGCGCCAGCAGCTTGGGGACTAGCGGCCTCGCAGATACGCAGTATTTT. Amino acids: CASSLGTSGLADTQYF.

V is TRBV12-3 or TRBV12-4 and J is TRBJ2-1; 9 bases align to TRBD1. With V trimmed by 5 bases and J by 7 bases, 3 bases remained unmatched. The CDR3 spans 13 residues. CDR3 region: CASSPGQGNEQFF. CDR3 nucleotides: TGTGCCAGCAGTCCGGGACAGGGTAATGAGCAGTTCTTC.

The chain carries TRBV30 and TRBJ2-6; a possible D gene is TRBD1 (5 bases). V lost 2 bases and J 0 bases, leaving 8 bases between the germline ends. The CDR3 covers 15 residues. Germline CDR1 reads GTSNPN; CDR2 reads SVGIG (reference sequence). This chain's CDR3 is CAWSSTGSGANVLTF. CDR3 coding DNA: TGTGCCTGGAGTTCCACAGGCTCTGGGGCCAACGTCCTGACTTTC. The full variable domain, its missing parts supplied by reference TRBV30 and TRBJ2-6, is SQTIHQWPATLVQPVGSPLSLECTVEGTSNPNLYWYRQAAGRGLQLLFYSVGIGQISSEVPQNLSASRPQDRQFILSSKKLLLSDSGFYLCAWSSTGSGANVLTFGAGSRLTVL.

The V call is TRBV28, the J call TRBJ1-4; D is perhaps TRBD1 (6 bases). V was pared by 5 bases and J by 8 bases, with 21 bases between. The CDR3 consists of 16 residues. The germline CDR1 and CDR2 sequences are MDHEN and SYDVKM. CDR3 loop: CASSTERGQGREKLFF. In DNA, the CDR3 is TGTGCCAGCAGTACCGAGCGGGGGCAGGGAAGGGAAAAACTGTTTTTT.

This clone was found a few times. The chain joins TRBV6-1 to TRBJ1-5; D gene uncertain. The CDR3 is made up of 15 amino acids. V was trimmed by 2 bases and J by 6 bases, leaving 14 bases between them. Germline V lookup: CDR1 MNHNS, CDR2 SASEGT. DNA of the CDR3: TGTGCCAGCAGTGAAATGGCGGGCTCGGGTCAGCCCCAGCATTTT. Its protein product is CASSEMAGSGQPQHF.

The chain employs TRBV27 and TRBJ2-4; 7 positions agree with TRBD1. Germline CDR1 and CDR2: MNHEY and SMNVEV (reference sequence). The CDR3 has 14 amino acids. The V and J ends lost 5 bases and 6 bases, in that order; junction bases with no gene match: 7. CDR3: CASSPDRDGNIQYF. In nucleotides, the CDR3 is TGTGCCAGCAGTCCAGACAGGGATGGAAACATTCAGTACTTC.

This rearrangement joins TRBV11-2 to TRBJ1-1, with D maybe TRBD1 (5 bases). Germline CDR1 is SGHAT and CDR2 is FQNNGV. The ends were cut back, 0 bases at V and 7 bases at J, with 9 bases in the middle. The CDR3 is 13 residues long. The CDR3 DNA sequence: TGTGCCAGCAGCTTAGACCAGGGAAATGAAGCTTTCTTT. Its protein product is CASSLDQGNEAFF.

The gene calls are TRBV6-6 and TRBJ1-3; unclear D gene. The CDR3 length is 14 residues. Trimming removed 5 bases from V and 0 bases from J, with 8 bases in between. CDR1 and CDR2 (germline): MNHNY, SVGAGI (reference sequence). CDR3 DNA: TGTGCCAGCAGTAACAAGAACTCTGGAAACACCATATATTTT. Protein sequence: CASSNKNSGNTIYF.

The V gene is TRBV7-6, the J gene TRBJ2-1, with 8 bases lining up with TRBD2. Germline CDR1 and CDR2: SGHVS and FNYEAQ. The CDR3 contains 15 residues. V shed 2 bases, J shed 3 bases, and the junction held 3 bases outside the gene matches. As DNA, the CDR3 is TGTGCCAGCAGCTTACGAGCGGGGGACTACAATGAGCAGTTCTTC. This encodes CASSLRAGDYNEQFF.

The chain links TRBV9 to TRBJ2-7; 7 nucleotides agree with TRBD1. The ends lost 4 bases at V and 3 bases at J; junction bases unmatched: 10. Germline V gives CDR1 SGDLS, CDR2 YYNGEE. The CDR3 contains 15 residues. The CDR3 loop is CASSPSVGQLYEQYF. CDR3 DNA: TGTGCCAGCAGCCCAAGCGTGGGACAGCTCTACGAGCAGTACTTC.

V is TRBV11-1 and J is TRBJ2-7, with D possibly matching TRBD2 (6 bases). Germline CDR1 SGHAT, CDR2 FQDESV (reference sequence). The CDR3 has 18 residues. The ends were cut back, 0 bases at V and 2 bases at J, with 20 bases in the middle. The CDR3 DNA reads as TGTGCCAGCAGCTTAGCTTCCTCGCGGGGCTCGACCCCCTACGAGCAGTACTTC. Translation: CASSLASSRGSTPYEQYF.

The rearrangement links TRBV13 to TRBJ2-1, with 7 bases aligning to TRBD1. Germline CDR1 is PRHDT and CDR2 is FYEKMQ (reference sequence). The ends lost 5 bases at V and 6 bases at J; junction bases unmatched: 7. The CDR3 consists of 14 residues. The CDR3 DNA reads TGTGCCAGCAGCCCGTATGACAGGGTCAATGAGCAGTTCTTC. It encodes CASSPYDRVNEQFF. Variable domain in full (rest from reference TRBV13 and TRBJ2-1): AAGVIQSPRHLIKEKRETATLKCYPIPRHDTVYWYQQGPGQDPQFLISFYEKMQSDKGSIPDRFSAQQFSDYHSELNMSSLELGDSALYFCASSPYDRVNEQFFGPGTRLTVL.

This rearrangement joins TRBV12-3 or TRBV12-4 to TRBJ2-7, with no clear D. The CDR3 length is 12 residues. The germline V and J ends were trimmed by 2 bases and 3 bases, with 5 bases remaining between them. The CDR3 reads CASSLPHYEQYF. In DNA, the CDR3 is TGTGCCAGCAGTTTACCCCACTACGAGCAGTACTTC.

V gene TRBV5-1 combines with J gene TRBJ1-4; maybe TRBD1 (5 bases). Germline V gene sequence: CDR1 SGHRS, CDR2 YFSETQ. V lost 6 bases and J lost 7, with 16 bases in between. CDR3 size: 14 residues. CDR3 amino acids: CASTTGTSLEKLFF. As DNA, the CDR3 is TGCGCCAGCACTACCGGGACTTCCCTTGAAAAACTGTTTTTT.

The CDR3 region is CASSPTGLAGGNEQYF. The CDR3 nucleotides read TGTGCCAGCAGCCCCACGGGACTAGCGGGGGGTAACGAGCAGTACTTC. The chain combines TRBV3-1 (or the pseudogene TRBV3-2) with TRBJ2-7; 15 nucleotides agree with TRBD2. Trimming took 4 bases from V and 5 from J; bases not matched to a gene: 6. The CDR3 loop spans 16 amino acids. The germline V gene encodes CDR1 LGHDT and CDR2 YNNKEL (reference sequence).

J is TRBJ1-2 and V is TRBV18; 11 bases align to TRBD1. The trim removed 3 bases at V and 8 bases at J, leaving 11 bases unmatched. This CDR3 is 16 amino acids long. Germline-derived CDR1 and CDR2 are KGHSH and LQKENI. The CDR3 coding sequence is TGTGCCAGCTCACCCGGGACAGGGGGTCTTTCGCGGGGCTACACCTTC. Protein: CASSPGTGGLSRGYTF. The whole variable domain, remainder taken from reference TRBV18 and TRBJ1-2, is NAGVMQNPRHLVRRRGQEARLRCSPMKGHSHVYWYRQLPEEGLKFMVYLQKENIIDESGMPKERFSAEFPKEGPSILRIQQVVRGDSAAYFCASSPGTGGLSRGYTFGSGTRLTVV.

The count of this clone is one. V usage is TRBV18 and J usage is TRBJ2-7; the D gene is possibly TRBD2 (5 bases). Germline loops: CDR1 KGHSH, CDR2 LQKENI. This CDR3 is 13 amino acids long. V gave up 3 bases and J gave up 6 bases, with 12 bases separating them. The CDR3 sequence is CASSPFNEGEQYF. The CDR3 DNA is TGTGCCAGCTCACCCTTTAATGAGGGCGAGCAGTACTTC.

This sequence joins TRBV6-5 and TRBJ2-7; D may be TRBD2 (5 bases). Trimming shortened V by 10 bases and J by 3 bases, and 13 bases separated the two germline ends. The CDR3 loop spans 12 amino acids. The V gene's germline CDR1 is MNHEY and CDR2 SVGAGI. The CDR3 sequence is CATLDGIYEQYF. Here the CDR3 DNA reads TGTGCCACTTTGGACGGGATCTACGAGCAGTACTTC.

The chain combines TRBV5-4 with TRBJ2-3; TRBD2 matches at 9 bases. The CDR3 length is 14 residues. Germline CDR1 is SGHNT and CDR2 is YYREEE (reference sequence). V shed 10 bases and J 5 bases; nucleotides not matched to a gene: 11. CDR3 region: CALGQRGVIDTQYF. The CDR3, as DNA: TGTGCCCTCGGCCAGCGGGGGGTTATAGATACGCAGTATTTT.

This clone was picked up one time. This chain connects TRBV11-1 to TRBJ1-3; D is ambiguous. V gave up 1 base and J gave up 0 bases, with 10 bases separating them. This CDR3 comprises 16 residues. Germline V gives CDR1 SGHAT, CDR2 FQDESV (reference sequence). CDR3 residues: CASSLVTDHSGNTIYF. The DNA for the CDR3 is TGTGCCAGCAGCTTAGTTACAGACCACTCTGGAAACACCATATATTTT.

This clone was recorded only once. The chain links TRBV6-5 to TRBJ1-1; 9 bases agree with TRBD1. There are 15 residues in the CDR3. The V gene's germline CDR1 is MNHEY and CDR2 SVGAGI. V gave up 5 bases and J gave up 3 bases; unmatched junction bases: 7. CDR3 in amino acids: CASSPGQGRHTEAFF. DNA for the CDR3: TGTGCCAGCAGTCCGGGACAGGGTAGGCACACTGAAGCTTTCTTT.

This CDR3 reads CATSDLGLAGTTDTQYF. The CDR3, as DNA: TGTGCCACCAGTGATTTAGGACTAGCGGGGACCACAGATACGCAGTATTTT. The V call is TRBV24-1, the J call TRBJ2-3, with 12 bases matching TRBD2. Trimming cost V 1 base and J 2 bases; bases outside gene matches: 3. Germline CDR1 is KGHDR and CDR2 is SFDVKD. This CDR3 has 17 amino acids.